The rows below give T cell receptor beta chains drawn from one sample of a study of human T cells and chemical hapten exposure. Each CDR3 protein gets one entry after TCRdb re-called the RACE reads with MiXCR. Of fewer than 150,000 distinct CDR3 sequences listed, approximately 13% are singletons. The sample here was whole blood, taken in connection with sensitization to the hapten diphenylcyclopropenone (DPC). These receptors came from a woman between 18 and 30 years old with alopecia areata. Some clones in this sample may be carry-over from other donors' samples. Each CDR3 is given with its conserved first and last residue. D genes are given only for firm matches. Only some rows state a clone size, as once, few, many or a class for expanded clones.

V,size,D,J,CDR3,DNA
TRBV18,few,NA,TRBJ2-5,CASSPPGRGGETQYF,TGTGCCAGCTCACCACCAGGCAGAGGTGGGGAGACCCAGTACTTC
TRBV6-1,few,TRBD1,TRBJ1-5,CASGLRQGGSNQPQHF,TGTGCCAGCGGTTTGCGACAGGGAGGGAGCAATCAGCCCCAGCATTTT
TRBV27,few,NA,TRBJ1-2,CASSVTGRPLGYTF,TGTGCCAGCAGTGTAACGGGACGGCCTTTAGGCTACACCTTC
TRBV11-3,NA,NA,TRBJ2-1,CASSLMMGNEQFF,TGTGCCAGCAGCTTAATGATGGGCAATGAGCAGTTCTTC
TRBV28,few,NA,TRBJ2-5,CASSSPRQETQYF,TGTGCCAGCAGTTCCCCCCGGCAAGAGACCCAGTACTTC
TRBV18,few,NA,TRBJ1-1,CASSELRGSLAFF,TGTGCCAGCTCAGAACTACGAGGGAGTTTGGCTTTCTTT
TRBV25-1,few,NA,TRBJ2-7,CASSRGGGPYEQYF,TGTGCCAGCAGCCGGGGAGGGGGCCCCTACGAGCAGTACTTC
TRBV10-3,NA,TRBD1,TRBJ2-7,CAIRGTGSDEQYF,TGTGCCATCAGAGGGACAGGGTCGGACGAGCAGTACTTC
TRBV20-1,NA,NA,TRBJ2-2,CSARPGGTTGELFF,TGCAGTGCTAGGCCCGGGGGCACCACCGGGGAGCTGTTTTTT
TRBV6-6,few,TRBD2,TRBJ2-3,CASCQRGATDTQYF,TGTGCCAGCTGTCAGCGGGGGGCCACAGATACGCAGTATTTT
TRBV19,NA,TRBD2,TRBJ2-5,CASRTSGTLPETQYF,TGTGCCAGTAGGACGAGCGGGACCTTGCCAGAGACCCAGTACTTC
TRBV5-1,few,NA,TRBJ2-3,CASSLNEWVGDTQYF,TGCGCCAGCAGCTTGAATGAGTGGGTCGGAGATACGCAGTATTTT
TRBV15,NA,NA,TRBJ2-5,CATSRDVGGSTQYF,TGTGCCACCAGCAGAGATGTAGGAGGGTCGACCCAGTACTTC
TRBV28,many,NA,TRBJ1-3,CASSTQGRGNTIYF,TGTGCCAGCAGTACGCAGGGAAGGGGAAACACCATATATTTT
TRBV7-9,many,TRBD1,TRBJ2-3,CASIRTGGAYTQYF,TGTGCCAGCATCAGGACAGGGGGCGCGTATACGCAGTATTTT
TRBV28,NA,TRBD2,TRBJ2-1,CASSSSGVGVNEQFF,TGTGCCAGCAGTTCGAGCGGGGTAGGGGTAAATGAGCAGTTCTTC
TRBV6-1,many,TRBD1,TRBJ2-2,CASSSYRGTGTGELFF,TGTGCCAGCAGTTCATACAGGGGGACGGGCACCGGGGAGCTGTTTTTT
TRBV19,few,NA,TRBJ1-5,CASSIGVTDSNQPQHF,TGTGCCAGTAGTATAGGGGTCACTGATAGCAATCAGCCCCAGCATTTT
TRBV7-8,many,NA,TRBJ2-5,CASSPGGLGETQYF,TGTGCCAGCAGCCCCGGGGGGCTAGGGGAGACCCAGTACTTC
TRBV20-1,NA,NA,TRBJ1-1,CSARDRGTNTEAFF,TGCAGTGCTAGAGATAGGGGCACGAACACTGAAGCTTTCTTT
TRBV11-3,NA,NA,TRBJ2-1,CASSFVDRDEQFF,TGTGCCAGCAGCTTCGTCGACCGGGATGAGCAGTTCTTC
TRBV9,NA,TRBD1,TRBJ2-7,CASSFTGTGAPYEQYF,TGTGCCAGCAGCTTCACCGGGACAGGGGCCCCCTACGAGCAGTACTTC
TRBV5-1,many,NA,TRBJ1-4,CASSLEGGFNEKLFF,TGCGCCAGCAGCTTGGAGGGGGGATTTAATGAAAAACTGTTTTTT
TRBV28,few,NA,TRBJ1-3,CAAQSDGNTIYF,TGTGCCGCACAGTCAGATGGAAACACCATATATTTT
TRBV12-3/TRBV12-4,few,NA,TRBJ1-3,CASSYNIRTAGNTIYF,TGTGCCAGCAGTTATAATATCAGGACAGCTGGAAACACCATATATTTT
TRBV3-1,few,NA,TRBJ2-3,CASSQRGHLTDTQYF,TGTGCCAGCAGCCAAAGGGGACACCTCACAGATACGCAGTATTTT
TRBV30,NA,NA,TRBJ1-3,CAWSFGGSGNTIYF,TGTGCCTGGAGTTTCGGGGGATCTGGAAACACCATATATTTT
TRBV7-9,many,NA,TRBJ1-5,CASSLAGRGYQPQHF,TGTGCCAGCAGCTTAGCGGGCAGGGGTTATCAGCCCCAGCATTTT
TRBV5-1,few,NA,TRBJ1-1,CASRSDSSAEAFF,TGCGCCAGCAGGTCCGACAGTTCAGCTGAAGCTTTCTTT
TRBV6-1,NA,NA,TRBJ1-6,CASSEHGNSPLHF,TGTGCCAGCAGTGAACATGGCAATTCACCCCTCCACTTT
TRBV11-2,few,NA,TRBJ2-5,CASSAQRLQETQYF,TGTGCCAGCAGCGCCCAGCGACTCCAAGAGACCCAGTACTTC
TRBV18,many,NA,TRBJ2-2,CASSPLAFTGELFF,TGTGCCAGCTCACCACTAGCGTTCACCGGGGAGCTGTTTTTT
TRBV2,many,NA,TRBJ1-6,CASSERWPLRPLHF,TGTGCCAGCAGTGAAAGGTGGCCGTTGAGGCCCCTCCACTTT
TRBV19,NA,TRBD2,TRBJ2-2,CASSIFSGGTGELFF,TGTGCCAGTAGTATCTTTAGCGGGGGCACCGGGGAGCTGTTTTTT
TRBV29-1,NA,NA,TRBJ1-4,CSVETQEEKLFF,TGCAGCGTTGAAACTCAGGAGGAAAAACTGTTTTTT
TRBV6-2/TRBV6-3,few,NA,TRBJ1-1,CASSYRAEEAFF,TGTGCCAGCAGTTACCGGGCAGAAGAAGCTTTCTTT
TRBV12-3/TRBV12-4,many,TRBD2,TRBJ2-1,CASSYSGGAYNEQFF,TGTGCCAGCAGCTATAGCGGGGGGGCCTACAATGAGCAGTTCTTC
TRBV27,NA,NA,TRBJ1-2,CASSFTGSLNYGYTF,TGTGCCAGCAGTTTTACAGGGAGCCTGAACTATGGCTACACCTTC
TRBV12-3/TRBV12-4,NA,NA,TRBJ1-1,CASSFGRGHTEAFF,TGTGCCAGCAGTTTCGGGCGGGGACACACTGAAGCTTTCTTT
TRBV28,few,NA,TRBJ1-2,CASTSSGYGYTF,TGTGCCAGCACCTCCTCCGGCTATGGCTACACCTTC
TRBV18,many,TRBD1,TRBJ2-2,CASSPTGTEISTGELFF,TGTGCCAGCTCACCAACGGGGACAGAGATAAGCACCGGGGAGCTGTTTTTT
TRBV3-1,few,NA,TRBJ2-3,CASSPGSFGRADTQYF,TGTGCCAGCAGCCCCGGGAGCTTCGGTCGGGCAGATACGCAGTATTTT
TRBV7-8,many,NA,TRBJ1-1,CASSPSVGMRSNTEAFF,TGTGCCAGCAGCCCGAGTGTGGGCATGAGGTCGAACACTGAAGCTTTCTTT
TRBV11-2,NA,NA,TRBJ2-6,CASSSQISGANVLTF,TGTGCCAGCAGCTCACAGATATCTGGGGCCAACGTCCTGACTTTC
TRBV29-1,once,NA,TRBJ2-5,CSVESQYF,TGCAGCGTTGAGTCCCAGTACTTC